The entry below describes one TCR beta chain. These data originate in a study of blood T cell repertoires in COVID-19. Study-level information: Acute and convalescent COVID-19 specimens originated in the United States, Italy and Spain. T cells, B-cell-depleted T cells, or PBMCs provided the cDNA or gDNA that served as material.

V shed 2 bases and J 9 bases; nucleotides not matched to a gene: 2. The CDR3 has 12 amino acids. Germline CDR1 and CDR2: ENHRY and SYGVKD. Seattle patients were enrolled during active infection and followed longitudinally. Methods used by the authors: Estimated nucleated cell counts came from reference gene primer amplification. TCRdb's table, derived via immunoSEQ multiplex PCR, lists solely in-frame clones and lacks some. That table gives V, J and clone size, and the DNA gave D and trimming. The table shows more than 200,000 clones, with around four fifths occurring only once. The sequenced material came from peripheral blood. The chain links TRBV10-3 to TRBJ1-2; 8 positions match TRBD1. This sequence originates from a woman older than 75 with COVID-19, enrolled during active disease. Here the CDR3 reads CAISERQGSYTF. The CDR3 DNA reads TGTGCCATCAGTGAGAGACAGGGGAGCTACACCTTC.